This is a list of T cell receptor beta chains from one sample in a study of CD8 T cells in ankylosing spondylitis. TCRdb re-called the 5' RACE reads with MiXCR, one entry per CDR3 protein. This table holds a few hundred thousand distinct CDR3 sequences, about 22% found once. Material for sequencing was blood, either unsorted or a sorted T cell fraction (not recorded which). The receptor set was obtained from a male donor with ankylosing spondylitis. Each CDR3 is given with its conserved first and last residue. The D gene is left open where the match is weak. Size is omitted from some rows. Given values are once, few, many or a class for expanded clones.

J gene,V gene,clone size,D gene,CDR3 protein,CDR3 DNA
TRBJ2-5,TRBV29-1,-,TRBD2,CSALRLAGGGETQYF,TGCAGCGCCTTGAGACTAGCGGGAGGGGGAGAGACCCAGTACTTC
TRBJ1-5,TRBV20-1,few,TRBD1,CSASHGTGFQPQHF,TGCAGTGCCAGCCATGGGACAGGGTTTCAGCCCCAGCATTTT
TRBJ2-7,TRBV5-1,-,TRBD2,CASSLVTSGSSYEQYF,TGCGCCAGCAGCTTGGTTACTAGCGGAAGCTCCTACGAGCAGTACTTC
TRBJ2-7,TRBV6-2/TRBV6-3,-,TRBD2,CASRLGLAGSFYEQYF,TGTGCCAGCAGATTGGGACTAGCGGGATCCTTCTACGAGCAGTACTTC
TRBJ2-1,TRBV30,few,-,CAWRRGRGEQFF,TGTGCCTGGAGGAGGGGACGGGGTGAGCAGTTCTTC
TRBJ2-3,TRBV5-1,few,-,CASSFGGGGSSLEDTQYF,TGCGCCAGCAGCTTTGGAGGGGGCGGTTCCTCCCTGGAAGATACGCAGTATTTT
TRBJ2-5,TRBV11-1,few,-,CASSLGPLETRYQETQYF,TGTGCCAGCAGCTTAGGGCCTCTAGAGACGAGGTACCAAGAGACCCAGTACTTC
TRBJ2-2,TRBV28,many,TRBD2,CASGAGATGELFF,TGTGCCAGCGGAGCGGGAGCTACCGGGGAGCTGTTTTTT
TRBJ1-3,TRBV20-1,-,-,CSARGALSGNTIYF,TGCAGTGCTAGAGGAGCGCTCTCCGGAAACACCATATATTTT
TRBJ2-4,TRBV28,-,TRBD1,CASSQGQAAKNIQYF,TGTGCCAGCAGTCAGGGACAGGCGGCCAAAAACATTCAGTACTTC
TRBJ2-2,TRBV7-3,few,-,CASSLTVATNTGELFF,TGTGCCAGCAGCTTAACAGTAGCGACGAACACCGGGGAGCTGTTTTTT
TRBJ1-5,TRBV2,-,-,CASSESREGNQPQHF,TGTGCCAGCAGTGAGTCCAGGGAGGGCAATCAGCCCCAGCATTTT
TRBJ2-2,TRBV14,-,-,CASSQDPGADTGELFF,TGTGCCAGCAGCCAAGATCCAGGGGCCGACACCGGGGAGCTGTTTTTT
TRBJ2-5,TRBV20-1,-,TRBD2,CSARSGGGETQYF,TGCAGTGCTAGATCGGGCGGGGGGGAGACCCAGTACTTC
TRBJ2-7,TRBV20-1,few,-,CSAGRGGSIYEQYF,TGCAGTGCTGGAAGGGGAGGTTCGATCTACGAGCAGTACTTC
TRBJ1-3,TRBV3-1,-,-,CASSQVTHTIYF,TGTGCCAGCAGCCAAGTGACACACACCATATATTTT
TRBJ1-5,TRBV6-1,-,-,CASSKKSAGNQPQHF,TGTGCCAGCAGCAAGAAAAGCGCCGGCAATCAGCCCCAGCATTTT
TRBJ2-3,TRBV14,few,TRBD1,CASSPLGRGPSDTQYF,TGTGCCAGCAGCCCCCTTGGCAGGGGGCCGAGTGATACGCAGTATTTT
TRBJ1-1,TRBV12-5,few,TRBD1,CASDDRGGNTEAFF,TGTGCTAGTGACGACAGGGGAGGGAACACTGAAGCTTTCTTT
TRBJ2-1,TRBV20-1,few,-,CSARDEGGGNNEQFF,TGCAGTGCTCGAGACGAGGGGGGAGGGAACAATGAGCAGTTCTTC
TRBJ2-3,TRBV13,few,-,CASSPLSTDTQYF,TGTGCCAGCAGCCCCCTCAGCACAGATACGCAGTATTTT
TRBJ2-7,TRBV29-1,-,-,CSALSGDTYYEQYF,TGCAGCGCCTTATCGGGGGACACCTACTACGAGCAGTACTTC
TRBJ1-2,TRBV20-1,-,TRBD1,CSAREWTGLGYTF,TGCAGTGCTAGGGAGTGGACAGGGTTGGGCTACACCTTC
TRBJ2-2,TRBV6-2/TRBV6-3,few,-,CASSYPTTDVTNTGELFF,TGTGCCAGCAGTTACCCAACGACAGACGTAACGAACACCGGGGAGCTGTTTTTT
TRBJ2-5,TRBV29-1,many,-,CSVVSQETQYF,TGCAGCGTTGTGTCCCAAGAGACCCAGTACTTC
TRBJ2-7,TRBV18,-,TRBD1,CASSPWDRYEQYF,TGTGCCAGCTCACCGTGGGACAGGTACGAGCAGTACTTC
TRBJ2-7,TRBV28,-,-,CASSPPSGGTYEQYF,TGTGCCAGCAGTCCACCCAGTGGGGGGACCTACGAGCAGTACTTC
TRBJ1-1,TRBV5-1,few,TRBD1,CASSTPGQREAFF,TGCGCCAGCAGCACCCCGGGACAGAGGGAAGCTTTCTTT
TRBJ2-1,TRBV5-1,many,TRBD1,CASSLGQGSYNEQFF,TGCGCCAGCAGCTTGGGACAGGGCTCCTACAATGAGCAGTTCTTC
TRBJ2-1,TRBV5-1,few,-,CASSFGGDRVNNEQFF,TGCGCCAGCAGTTTCGGGGGGGACAGGGTAAACAATGAGCAGTTCTTC
TRBJ1-3,TRBV7-2,-,-,CASSPQSTVKNTIYF,TGTGCCAGCAGCCCCCAGTCGACAGTCAAAAACACCATATATTTT
TRBJ2-3,TRBV5-1,few,-,CASSLTLDTDTQYF,TGCGCCAGCAGCTTGACACTCGACACAGATACGCAGTATTTT
TRBJ2-3,TRBV7-3,-,TRBD2,CASSEGLAGVGTQYF,TGTGCCAGCAGCGAAGGACTAGCGGGAGTAGGTACGCAGTATTTT
TRBJ2-2,TRBV28,few,-,CASSLGRGGTGELFF,TGTGCCAGCAGTTTAGGCAGGGGAGGCACCGGGGAGCTGTTTTTT
TRBJ2-2,TRBV7-8,-,TRBD2,CASSGTSGSGTGELFF,TGTGCCAGCAGCGGGACTAGCGGGAGCGGAACCGGGGAGCTGTTTTTT
TRBJ2-2,TRBV2,few,TRBD1,CASRAQGAAGELFF,TGTGCCAGCAGAGCCCAGGGGGCTGCCGGGGAGCTGTTTTTT
TRBJ2-5,TRBV3-1,few,TRBD1,CASSQGQEETQYF,TGTGCCAGCAGCCAGGGACAGGAAGAGACCCAGTACTTC
TRBJ1-4,TRBV20-1,few,-,CSARVGRGPSNEKLFF,TGCAGTGCTAGAGTTGGCAGGGGCCCTTCTAATGAAAAACTGTTTTTT
TRBJ2-1,TRBV7-2,many,-,CASSLWVSSEYNEQFF,TGTGCCAGCAGCTTATGGGTGTCTAGCGAGTACAATGAGCAGTTCTTC
TRBJ2-7,TRBV20-1,once,TRBD2,CSAGGLDAYEQYF,TGCAGTGCTGGAGGACTAGACGCCTACGAGCAGTACTTC
TRBJ2-1,TRBV5-6,few,-,CASSHLEVGSYNEQFF,TGTGCCAGCAGCCACCTGGAGGTGGGCTCCTACAATGAGCAGTTCTTC
TRBJ2-3,TRBV7-9,few,-,CASSLRPSQYTDTQYF,TGTGCCAGCAGCTTACGCCCTAGCCAATACACAGATACGCAGTATTTT
TRBJ1-4,TRBV6-1,once,-,CASSGAGLFEKLFF,TGTGCCAGCAGTGGGGCAGGTCTTTTTGAAAAACTGTTTTTT